These 30 T cell receptor beta chains share one sample of origin, sequenced in a study of PD-1 blockade in mismatch repair-deficient tumors. Profiled with immunoSEQ multiplex PCR; TCRdb holds only in-frame clones, not every one. The table records around 130,000 clones, around nine tenths of them present only once. This specimen was peripheral blood, taken 72 weeks after starting pembrolizumab. Source of these receptors: an adult with mismatch repair-deficient cancer.

The chain links TRBV28 to TRBJ2-2, with TRBD1 identical over 7 bases. CDR1 and CDR2 from the germline V gene are MDHEN and SYDVKM. The CDR3 has 13 amino acids. V lost 6 bases, J lost 9 bases, and 7 bases stayed unmatched. The CDR3 DNA sequence: TGTGCCAGCAGGTCTACAGGGGTACGGGAGCTGTTTTTT. It encodes CASRSTGVRELFF.

This clone was recorded once. The V call is TRBV4-1, the J call TRBJ2-7; D possibly corresponds to TRBD1 (6 bases). Germline loops: CDR1 MGHRA, CDR2 YSYEKL. V lost 0 bases and J lost 4, with 19 bases in between. The CDR3 sequence is 17 residues long. CDR3 amino acids: CASSQEPQGYVHYEQYF. The CDR3 DNA sequence: TGCGCCAGCAGCCAAGAACCTCAGGGGTATGTCCATTACGAGCAGTACTTC.

The rearrangement uses TRBV2 and TRBJ2-1, with 12 nucleotides matching TRBD2. Looked up from germline, CDR1 is SNHLY and CDR2 is FYNNEI. V was pared by 7 bases and J by 6 bases, with 4 bases of the junction left unmatched. The CDR3 is 14 amino acids. The CDR3 DNA reads as TGTGCCAGCATTATACTAGCGGGAGGCAATGAGCAGTTCTTC. Its protein product is CASIILAGGNEQFF. Supplemented by reference TRBV2 and TRBJ2-1, the full variable domain reads EPEVTQTPSHQVTQMGQEVILRCVPISNHLYFYWYRQILGQKVEFLVSFYNNEISEKSEIFDDQFSVERPDGSNFTLKIRSTKLEDSAMYFCASIILAGGNEQFFGPGTRLTVL.

The V and J genes are TRBV27 and TRBJ2-3; TRBD1 matches at 10 bases. Per the germline V gene, CDR1 is MNHEY and CDR2 is SMNVEV (reference sequence). V shed 3 bases and J 1 base; nucleotides not matched to a gene: 4. The CDR3 sequence is 16 residues long. The CDR3 DNA reads TGTGCCAGCAGTTTGACAGGGGGCATAGGCACAGATACGCAGTATTTT. Encoded protein: CASSLTGGIGTDTQYF.

Note on this clone: Other DNA sequences in the sample encode the same CDR3. The J gene is TRBJ1-1, the V gene TRBV29-1, with D unresolved. The CDR3 is made up of 10 amino acids. Trimming took 6 bases from V and 3 from J, leaving 5 bases between them. Germline assignment: CDR1 SQVTM and CDR2 ANQGSEA. CDR3 amino acids: CSVGDTEAFF. CDR3 nucleotide sequence: TGCAGCGTGGGTGACACTGAAGCTTTCTTT.

This clone showed up just once. The chain employs TRBV7-9 and TRBJ1-1; a weak D match, TRBD1 (6 bases). CDR1 and CDR2 (germline): SEHNR, FQNEAQ (reference sequence). This CDR3 is built from 13 residues. Between the trimmed V and J ends, which lost 3 bases and 1 base, there was a span of 6 bases. CDR3 loop: CASSFRGNTEAFF. CDR3 in DNA: TGTGCCAGCAGCTTCAGGGGGAACACTGAAGCTTTCTTT.

This clone appeared a few times. The V call is TRBV10-2, the J call TRBJ1-5; D possibly corresponds to TRBD1 (5 bases). Germline assignment: CDR1 WSHSY and CDR2 SAAADI. The CDR3 extends over 13 amino acids. The V end was cut by 4 bases, the J end by 4 bases, with 8 bases between. The CDR3 DNA sequence: TGCGCCAGCAGTGTAGCAGGGAATCAGCCCCAGCATTTT. It is translated as CASSVAGNQPQHF.

The chain couples TRBV7-9 to TRBJ2-3; 12 positions agree with TRBD2. This CDR3 is built from 17 residues. After removal of 5 bases from V and 7 bases from J, the junction contained 13 bases not matched to a gene. Per the germline V gene, CDR1 is SEHNR and CDR2 is FQNEAQ (reference sequence). The DNA of the CDR3 is TGTGCCAGCAGCGCCCTAACTAGCGGGAGGTCGTTGAATACGCAGTATTTT. As protein: CASSALTSGRSLNTQYF.

This rearrangement joins TRBV6-5 to TRBJ2-1, with TRBD2 identical over 14 bases. The germline V gene encodes CDR1 MNHEY and CDR2 SVGAGI. Unmatched junction bases numbered 8, after V lost 4 bases and J lost 9 bases. The CDR3 spans 16 residues. In DNA form, the CDR3 reads TGTGCCAGCAGTTCGACTAGCGGGAGGGGCGTTGGTGAGCAGTTCTTC. Its translation: CASSSTSGRGVGEQFF.

The chain carries TRBV30 and TRBJ1-2; 9 bases align to TRBD1. In germline, CDR1 is GTSNPN, CDR2 SVGIG (reference sequence). The junction had 0 bases not matched to a gene; V was cut back by 1 base and J by 0 bases. This CDR3 comprises 14 residues. This chain's CDR3 is CAWSGTGANYGYTF. The CDR3 nucleotides read TGTGCCTGGAGTGGGACAGGGGCTAACTATGGCTACACCTTC. The full variable domain, rest sourced from reference TRBV30 and TRBJ1-2, is SQTIHQWPATLVQPVGSPLSLECTVEGTSNPNLYWYRQAAGRGLQLLFYSVGIGQISSEVPQNLSASRPQDRQFILSSKKLLLSDSGFYLCAWSGTGANYGYTFGSGTRLTVV.

The chain uses TRBV19 and TRBJ2-5; tentatively, D is TRBD2 (6 bases). This CDR3 region has 15 residues. V was shortened by 7 bases and J by 5 bases, with 20 bases between the two germline ends. The germline V gene encodes CDR1 LNHDA and CDR2 SQIVND (reference sequence). CDR3 loop: CASTKSGGRRETQYF. In DNA, the CDR3 is TGTGCCAGTACAAAATCCGGGGGACGCCGGGAGACCCAGTACTTC.

CDR3 amino acids: CASSVGTYYNEQFF. CDR3 coding DNA: TGCGCCAGCAGCGTCGGGACGTACTACAATGAGCAGTTCTTC. This chain connects TRBV5-1 to TRBJ2-1, with D perhaps TRBD1 or TRBD2 (5 bases each). The CDR3 length is 14 residues. The germline V and J ends were trimmed by 4 bases and 3 bases, with 11 bases remaining between them. Germline CDR1 and CDR2: SGHRS and YFSETQ.

This clone has a handful of counts. V and J are TRBV27 and TRBJ2-7; TRBD2 might be the D (5 bases). The CDR3 extends over 14 amino acids. Trimming pared 6 bases from V and 0 bases from J, leaving 12 bases between. CDR1 MNHEY and CDR2 SMNVEV come from the germline V gene (reference sequence). CDR3 sequence: CASRAERSSYEQYF. CDR3 nucleotides: TGTGCCAGCAGGGCGGAGCGGAGCTCCTACGAGCAGTACTTC.

This chain links TRBV30 with TRBJ2-7; no clear D gene. The V end was cut by 2 bases, the J end by 1 base, with 6 bases between. CDR3 length: 12 residues. CDR1 and CDR2 from the germline V gene are GTSNPN and SVGIG (reference sequence). Here the CDR3 DNA reads TGTGCCTGGAGTACCAGATCCTACGAGCAGTACTTC. This sequence encodes CAWSTRSYEQYF. The whole variable domain, filled in from reference TRBV30 and TRBJ2-7, reads SQTIHQWPATLVQPVGSPLSLECTVEGTSNPNLYWYRQAAGRGLQLLFYSVGIGQISSEVPQNLSASRPQDRQFILSSKKLLLSDSGFYLCAWSTRSYEQYFGPGTRLTVT.

V gene TRBV4-2 combines with J gene TRBJ2-7, with D perhaps given as TRBD1 or TRBD2 (5 bases each). The CDR3 spans 14 residues. V was pared by 0 bases and J by 2 bases, with 8 bases between. The germline gives CDR1 LGHNA, CDR2 YNFKEQ. CDR3 nucleotides: TGTGCCAGCAGCCAAGATCAGGGACCCTACGAGCAGTACTTC. Translated: CASSQDQGPYEQYF.

V is TRBV9 and J is TRBJ2-5; 13 bases match TRBD2. Trimming removed 3 bases from V and 5 bases from J; junction bases left unmatched: 7. CDR1 is SGDLS and CDR2 is YYNGEE in the germline V gene. The CDR3 is made up of 16 amino acids. CDR3 DNA: TGTGCCAGCAGCGAGGGACTAGCGGGACTCCGGGAGACCCAGTACTTC. Protein: CASSEGLAGLRETQYF.

J is TRBJ2-3 and V is TRBV4-1, with 9 bases matching TRBD2. Germline V gene lookup returns CDR1 MGHRA and CDR2 YSYEKL. The CDR3 loop spans 16 amino acids. V gave up 1 base and J gave up 2 bases; unmatched junction bases: 4. The CDR3 reads CASSQVAGDATDTQYF. The CDR3, as DNA: TGCGCCAGCAGCCAAGTAGCGGGAGACGCCACAGATACGCAGTATTTT.

The chain uses TRBV5-4 and TRBJ2-1, with 9 nucleotides matching TRBD2. Germline CDR1 reads SGHNT; CDR2 reads YYREEE (reference sequence). The CDR3 runs 17 residues. Trimming cost V 4 bases and J 8 bases; bases outside gene matches: 16. CDR3 nucleotides: TGTGCCAGCAGCCCCGATAGCGGGAGTTTAATGGTCTATGAGCAGTTCTTC. Protein sequence: CASSPDSGSLMVYEQFF.

V and J are TRBV7-2 and TRBJ2-7, with 8 bases identical to TRBD2. Germline trimming cut 7 bases from V and 7 bases from J; bases unmatched to any gene: 12. Germline V CDR1 and CDR2: SGHTA, FQGNSA. CDR3 length: 14 residues. CDR3 bases: TGTGCCAGCATCCTACTAGCGGAGGGAGGGGAGCAGTACTTC. Protein: CASILLAEGGEQYF.

V usage is TRBV27 and J usage is TRBJ2-7, with D possibly being TRBD1 (6 bases). Trimming left V 3 bases short and J 4 bases short, with 13 bases between. Per the germline V gene, CDR1 is MNHEY and CDR2 is SMNVEV (reference sequence). This CDR3 comprises 14 residues. The CDR3: CASSFSGAGYEQYF. The DNA for the CDR3 is TGTGCCAGCAGTTTTTCAGGGGCTGGTTACGAGCAGTACTTC.

V gene TRBV4-2 combines with J gene TRBJ2-7, with D unclear. Germline loops: CDR1 LGHNA, CDR2 YNFKEQ. V was pared by 0 bases and J by 0 bases, with 9 bases between. CDR3 length equals 15 residues. The CDR3 DNA sequence: TGTGCCAGCAGCCAAGACAGGCCGAGCTCCTACGAGCAGTACTTC. It codes for CASSQDRPSSYEQYF.

This chain links TRBV29-1 with TRBJ1-2; D uncertain. The ends were cut back, 0 bases at V and 8 bases at J, with 16 bases in the middle. This CDR3 has 14 amino acids. Per germline, CDR1 SQVTM and CDR2 ANQGSEA. CDR3 loop: CSVEDGWPLEGYTF. The CDR3 DNA follows: TGCAGCGTTGAAGATGGGTGGCCGCTTGAGGGCTACACCTTC. The whole variable domain, filled in from reference TRBV29-1 and TRBJ1-2, reads SAVISQKPSRDICQRGTSLTIQCQVDSQVTMMFWYRQQPGQSLTLIATANQGSEATYESGFVIDKFPISRPNLTFSTLTVSNMSPEDSSIYLCSVEDGWPLEGYTFGSGTRLTVV.

This rearrangement joins TRBV5-6 to TRBJ2-7, with D perhaps matching TRBD1 (7 bases). Trimming removed 0 bases from V and 3 bases from J, with 13 bases in between. The V gene's germline CDR1 is SGHDT and CDR2 YYEEEE. CDR3 size: 15 residues. This chain's CDR3 is CASSLGQGGIYEQYF. The CDR3 region has the DNA TGTGCCAGCAGCTTGGGACAGGGAGGTATCTACGAGCAGTACTTC.

The gene calls are TRBV2 and TRBJ2-1; TRBD1 might be the D (5 bases). Germline loops: CDR1 SNHLY, CDR2 FYNNEI. V lost 2 bases to trimming and J lost 4 bases, with 15 bases between them. This CDR3 spans 16 amino acids. The CDR3 loop is CASSEMQGEAYNEQFF. Here the CDR3 DNA reads TGTGCCAGCAGTGAAATGCAGGGTGAGGCATACAATGAGCAGTTCTTC.

J is TRBJ2-1 and V is TRBV9; 8 nucleotides line up with TRBD2. V shed 2 bases, J shed 14 bases, and the junction held 6 bases outside the gene matches. Germline V gene data show CDR1 as SGDLS and CDR2 as YYNGEE. The CDR3 extends over 12 amino acids. CDR3 region: CASSVGLAQKFF. The CDR3 DNA reads TGTGCCAGCAGCGTCGGACTAGCCCAGAAGTTCTTC.

This chain connects TRBV27 to TRBJ2-7; the match to TRBD1 covers 7 bases. The CDR3 contains 15 residues. Germline trimming cut 0 bases from V and 6 bases from J; bases unmatched to any gene: 8. CDR1 and CDR2 (germline): MNHEY, SMNVEV (reference sequence). The CDR3 region has the DNA TGTGCCAGCAGTTTATCGGGGACAGCCCTGGCCGAGCAGTACTTC. Translating gives CASSLSGTALAEQYF.

V usage is TRBV7-8 and J usage is TRBJ1-1; no reliable D call. This CDR3 has 12 amino acids. V shed 2 bases and J shed 8 bases, with 9 bases lying between them. Germline V gene data show CDR1 as SGHVS and CDR2 as FQNEAQ. The CDR3 protein is CASSLNGREAFF. DNA of the CDR3: TGTGCCAGCAGCTTAAATGGCAGGGAAGCTTTCTTT.

This clone was picked up a small number of times. The chain employs TRBV4-1 and TRBJ2-7, with 9 bases that match TRBD1. The CDR3 loop spans 15 amino acids. From germline, CDR1 is MGHRA and CDR2 YSYEKL. V lost 2 bases to trimming and J lost 3 bases; unmatched junction nucleotides: 5. CDR3 sequence: CASSQIGTGNYEQYF. The CDR3 region has the DNA TGCGCCAGCAGCCAAATAGGGACAGGGAACTACGAGCAGTACTTC.

This clone was counted only a few times. The V and J genes are TRBV25-1 and TRBJ2-7; D is ambiguous. The CDR3 runs to 13 residues. Per the germline V gene, CDR1 is MGHDK and CDR2 is SYGVNS. V lost 7 bases and J lost 2, with 12 bases in between. The CDR3 nucleotides read TGTGCCAGCACGCATCCAGAGACCTACGAGCAGTACTTC. It translates to CASTHPETYEQYF.

This chain joins TRBV27 and TRBJ2-3, with TRBD2 matching 9 bases. Germline V gene sequence: CDR1 MNHEY, CDR2 SMNVEV (reference sequence). V lost 1 base, J lost 3 bases, and 2 bases stayed unmatched. The CDR3 has 15 amino acids. The CDR3 DNA follows: TGTGCCAGCAGTTTATTTAGCGGGAGAACAGATACGCAGTATTTT. It is translated as CASSLFSGRTDTQYF.